This TCR beta chain derives from a study of Ad26.COV2.S vaccination and SARS-CoV-2 variants. This clone came up a few times. This table comes from immunoSEQ multiplex PCR, and its TCRdb copy is limited to in-frame clones, with some not included. The data contain 200,000 to 250,000 clones, 88% of them seen just once; the ten biggest clones take up 9.5% to 12%. The germline V gene encodes CDR1 PRHDT and CDR2 FYEKMQ (reference sequence). The CDR3 totals 17 residues. The ends were cut back, 4 bases at V and 0 bases at J, with 19 bases in the middle. Treatment specified: 15 to 20 received Ad26.COV2.S at low or high dose, single or two shots; several received placebo; per-sample allocation not given. After the first vaccine or placebo injection, samples were drawn on day 63.

The receptor comes from a person aged 18 to 59 who received the Ad26.COV2.S COVID-19 vaccine or a placebo. Sample: peripheral blood, taken in a trial of Ad26.COV2.S vaccine versus placebo. The chain combines TRBV13 with TRBJ2-7; weak D call: TRBD2 (6 bases). This chain's CDR3 is CASSSPDLAGSSYEQYF. CDR3 bases: TGTGCCAGCAGCTCTCCGGATCTCGCGGGGAGCTCCTACGAGCAGTACTTC.